The rows below give T cell receptor beta chains drawn from one sample of a study of shared clonotypes between healthy human individuals. The assay was immunoSEQ multiplex PCR, and TCRdb's table has in-frame clones only and misses some. The sample contains fewer than 400,000 clones, around two thirds of which appear only once. The sequenced material came from memory CD4+ T cells sorted from blood. These receptors were taken from a man aged 25-45 years in good health. The CDR3 runs from the conserved cysteine through the conserved F or W. Each record gives: clone size, V gene, D gene, J gene, CDR3 protein, CDR3 DNA. The D gene is left open where the match is weak. Where a row states a size, it is once, few, many or the class of an expanded clone; other rows omit it.

once	TRBV5-1	NA	TRBJ2-5	CASSLSGWGETQYF	TGCGCCAGCAGCTTGTCAGGGTGGGGGGAGACCCAGTACTTC
NA	TRBV28	TRBD1	TRBJ1-2	CASSPGQGGRYGYTF	TGTGCCAGCAGTCCCGGACAGGGGGGAAGGTATGGCTACACCTTC
NA	TRBV28	NA	TRBJ2-1	CASSLDTYNEQFF	TGTGCCAGCAGTCTGGACACTTACAATGAGCAGTTCTTC
NA	TRBV30	NA	TRBJ1-1	CAWSRWGPKQDTEAFF	TGTGCCTGGAGTCGATGGGGGCCAAAGCAGGACACTGAAGCTTTCTTT
NA	TRBV18	TRBD1	TRBJ2-2	CASSLRGTDRTGELFF	TGTGCCAGCTCACTCAGAGGGACAGACAGGACCGGGGAGCTGTTTTTT
NA	TRBV18	NA	TRBJ1-3	CASSPPAVGNTIYF	TGTGCCAGCTCACCCCCGGCAGTAGGAAACACCATATATTTT
NA	TRBV6-9	NA	TRBJ2-7	CASSYGGQSYEQYF	TGTGCCAGCAGTTACGGGGGACAGAGCTACGAGCAGTACTTC
NA	TRBV9	NA	TRBJ2-5	CASSVGGTQETQYF	TGTGCCAGCAGCGTAGGGGGGACACAAGAGACCCAGTACTTC
NA	TRBV7-2	NA	TRBJ2-7	CASSATRASYEQYF	TGTGCCAGCAGCGCCACGCGAGCGAGCTACGAGCAGTACTTC
NA	TRBV6-6	NA	TRBJ1-1	CASSYDQTTEAFF	TGTGCCAGCAGTTACGACCAGACCACTGAAGCTTTCTTT
few	TRBV7-8	NA	TRBJ1-2	CASSLTGAAPYGYTF	TGTGCCAGCAGCTTGACAGGAGCTGCGCCCTATGGCTACACCTTC
NA	TRBV11-2	NA	TRBJ2-1	CASSLEVTSRSYNEQFF	TGTGCCAGCAGCTTAGAAGTGACTAGTAGGTCCTACAATGAGCAGTTCTTC
once	TRBV5-1	NA	TRBJ2-2	CASSLMGSQNTGELFF	TGCGCCAGCAGCTTGATGGGTTCCCAGAACACCGGGGAGCTGTTTTTT
NA	TRBV5-4	NA	TRBJ2-1	CASSGSGFRNEQFF	TGTGCCAGCAGCGGGAGTGGTTTTCGGAATGAGCAGTTCTTC
few	TRBV5-4	TRBD1	TRBJ1-4	CASSAGQGATNEKLFF	TGTGCCAGCAGCGCGGGACAGGGGGCAACTAATGAAAAACTGTTTTTT
NA	TRBV5-4	TRBD2	TRBJ2-7	CASSLDAAGVNEQYF	TGTGCCAGCAGCTTGGACGCAGCGGGAGTGAACGAGCAGTACTTC
once	TRBV5-6	NA	TRBJ2-7	CASSGMMHSTYEQYF	TGTGCCAGCTCTGGAATGATGCATTCTACCTACGAGCAGTACTTC
NA	TRBV7-8	TRBD1	TRBJ1-4	CASSLQTGVGGLFF	TGTGCCAGCAGCTTACAGACAGGGGTCGGGGGACTGTTTTTT
NA	TRBV6-6	NA	TRBJ2-7	CASGNGISYEQYF	TGTGCCAGCGGGAACGGGATTTCCTACGAGCAGTACTTC
few	TRBV19	NA	TRBJ2-7	CATSGRPTYEQYF	TGTGCCACATCCGGCAGGCCGACCTACGAGCAGTACTTC
many	TRBV10-1	TRBD2	TRBJ2-7	CASSEGLAGAKFYEQYF	TGCGCCAGCAGTGAGGGACTAGCGGGAGCAAAATTCTACGAGCAGTACTTC
NA	TRBV7-6	NA	TRBJ1-1	CASSLQGGTEAFF	TGTGCCAGCAGCCTACAGGGCGGCACTGAAGCTTTCTTT
NA	TRBV29-1	TRBD1	TRBJ2-3	CSVSDRGVADTQYF	TGCAGCGTTTCCGACAGGGGGGTTGCAGATACGCAGTATTTT